The subject of this entry is one TCR beta chain. The sample is drawn from a study of T cell changes during pregnancy in multiple sclerosis. Some clones are missing from TCRdb's copy, which holds only in-frame ones; the method was immunoSEQ multiplex PCR. There are approximately 90,000 clones in the sample; about 94% occur only once, and approximately 0.84% lies in the top ten. The CDR3 sequence is 18 residues long. V shed 4 bases, J shed 2 bases, and the junction held 12 bases outside the gene matches. Germline V gives CDR1 MNHNS, CDR2 SASEGT. This specimen consisted of peripheral blood, obtained in the third trimester of pregnancy. The clonotype originates from a female donor with multiple sclerosis, enrolled in a pregnancy study. The chain couples TRBV6-1 to TRBJ2-3, with 10 bases that match TRBD1. The CDR3 is CASSALRQGARLTDTQYF. Written as DNA, the CDR3 is TGTGCCAGCAGTGCCCTCCGACAGGGGGCAAGGCTCACAGATACGCAGTATTTT.